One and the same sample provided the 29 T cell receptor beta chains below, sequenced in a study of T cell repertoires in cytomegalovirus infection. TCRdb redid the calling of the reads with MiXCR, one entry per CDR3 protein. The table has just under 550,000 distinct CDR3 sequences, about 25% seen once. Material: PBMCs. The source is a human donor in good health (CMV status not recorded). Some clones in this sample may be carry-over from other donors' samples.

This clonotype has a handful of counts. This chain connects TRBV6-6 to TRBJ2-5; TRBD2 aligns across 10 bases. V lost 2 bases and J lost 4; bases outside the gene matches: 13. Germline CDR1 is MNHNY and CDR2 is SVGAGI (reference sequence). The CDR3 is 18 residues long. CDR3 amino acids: CASSYPIRPSGSRETQYF. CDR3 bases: TGTGCCAGCAGTTACCCGATCCGGCCTAGCGGGAGCCGAGAGACCCAGTACTTC.

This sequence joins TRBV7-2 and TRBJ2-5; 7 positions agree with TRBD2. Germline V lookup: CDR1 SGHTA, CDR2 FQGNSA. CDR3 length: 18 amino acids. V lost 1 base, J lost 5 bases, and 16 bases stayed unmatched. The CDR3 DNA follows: TGTGCCAGCAGCTTAGAGTATCGGGACTATCGGGGTGACGAGACCCAGTACTTC. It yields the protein CASSLEYRDYRGDETQYF.

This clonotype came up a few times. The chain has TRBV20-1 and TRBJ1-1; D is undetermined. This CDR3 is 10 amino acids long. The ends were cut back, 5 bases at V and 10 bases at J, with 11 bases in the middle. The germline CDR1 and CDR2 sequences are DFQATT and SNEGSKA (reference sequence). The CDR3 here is CSALGERAFF. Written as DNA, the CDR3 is TGCAGTGCTCTCGGGGAACGAGCTTTCTTT.

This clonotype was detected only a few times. The CDR3 region has the DNA TGTGCCAGCAGGACACCAGCGGGAGGAGGGGTAGAGACCCAGTACTTC. Translating gives CASRTPAGGGVETQYF. This chain uses TRBV5-6 with TRBJ2-5; TRBD2 aligns across 9 bases. CDR3 length: 16 residues. Losses at the gene ends were 5 bases for V and 4 bases for J; bases not matched to a gene: 12. CDR1 and CDR2 from the germline V gene are SGHDT and YYEEEE.

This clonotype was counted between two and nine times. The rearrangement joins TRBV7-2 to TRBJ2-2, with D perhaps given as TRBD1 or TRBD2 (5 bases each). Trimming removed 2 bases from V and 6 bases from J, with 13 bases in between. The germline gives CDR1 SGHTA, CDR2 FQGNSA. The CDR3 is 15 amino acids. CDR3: CASSLWDRFPGELFF. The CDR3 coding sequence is TGTGCCAGCAGCTTATGGGACCGCTTCCCCGGGGAGCTGTTTTTT.

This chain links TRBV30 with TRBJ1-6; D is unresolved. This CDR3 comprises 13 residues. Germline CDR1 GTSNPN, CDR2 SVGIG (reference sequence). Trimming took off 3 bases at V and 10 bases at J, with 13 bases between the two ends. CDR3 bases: TGTGCCTGGAGCGTGAACAGAAGATCACCCCTCCACTTT. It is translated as CAWSVNRRSPLHF.

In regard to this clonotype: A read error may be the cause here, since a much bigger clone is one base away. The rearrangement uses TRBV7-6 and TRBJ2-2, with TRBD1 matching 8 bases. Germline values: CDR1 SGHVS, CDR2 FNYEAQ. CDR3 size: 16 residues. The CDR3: CASSPRQGRNTGELCF. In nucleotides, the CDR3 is TGTGCCAGCAGCCCCAGACAGGGGCGCAACACCGGGGAGCTGTGTTTT.

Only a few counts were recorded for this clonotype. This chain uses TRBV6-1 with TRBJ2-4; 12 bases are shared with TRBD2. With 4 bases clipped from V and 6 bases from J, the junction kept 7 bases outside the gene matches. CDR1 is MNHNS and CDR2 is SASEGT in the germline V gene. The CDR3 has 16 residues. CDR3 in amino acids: CASSGTSGTVGNIQYF. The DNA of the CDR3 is TGTGCCAGCAGTGGGACTAGCGGGACGGTCGGAAACATTCAGTACTTC.

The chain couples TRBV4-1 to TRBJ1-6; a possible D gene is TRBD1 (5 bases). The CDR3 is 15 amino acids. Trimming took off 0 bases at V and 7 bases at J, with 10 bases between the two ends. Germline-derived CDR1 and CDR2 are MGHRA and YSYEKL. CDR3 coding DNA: TGCGCCAGCAGCCAAGATGGAGGGACCAATTCACCCCTCCACTTT. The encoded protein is CASSQDGGTNSPLHF.

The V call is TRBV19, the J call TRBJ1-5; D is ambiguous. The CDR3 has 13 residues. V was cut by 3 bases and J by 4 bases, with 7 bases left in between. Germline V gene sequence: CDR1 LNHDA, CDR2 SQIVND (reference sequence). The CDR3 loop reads CASSMGRNQPQHF. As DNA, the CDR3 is TGTGCCAGTAGTATGGGAAGGAATCAGCCCCAGCATTTT.

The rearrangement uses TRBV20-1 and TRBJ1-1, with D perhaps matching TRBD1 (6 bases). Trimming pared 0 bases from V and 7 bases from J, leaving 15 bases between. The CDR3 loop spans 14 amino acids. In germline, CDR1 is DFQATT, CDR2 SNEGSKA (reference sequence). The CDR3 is CSARDPGASDEAFF. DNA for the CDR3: TGCAGTGCTAGAGATCCGGGGGCTTCGGATGAAGCTTTCTTT.

The CDR3: CASSSSGLAGETQYF. DNA of the CDR3: TGTGCCAGCAGTTCCTCCGGACTAGCGGGAGAGACCCAGTACTTC. The chain joins TRBV28 to TRBJ2-5; 11 nucleotides match TRBD2. Germline values: CDR1 MDHEN, CDR2 SYDVKM. J was trimmed by 4 bases and V by 4 bases; bases with no gene match: 5. This CDR3 is built from 15 residues.

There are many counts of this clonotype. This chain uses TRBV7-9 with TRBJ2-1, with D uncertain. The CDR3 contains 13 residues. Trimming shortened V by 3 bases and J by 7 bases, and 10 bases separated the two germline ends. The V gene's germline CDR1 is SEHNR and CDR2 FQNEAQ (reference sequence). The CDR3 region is CASSFGLRNEQFF. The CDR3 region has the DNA TGTGCCAGCAGCTTTGGGCTACGTAATGAGCAGTTCTTC.

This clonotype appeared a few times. The CDR3 here is CASRVHPLREDTEAFF. The CDR3 bases are TGTGCCAGCAGGGTACACCCTTTGAGGGAGGACACTGAAGCTTTCTTT. The V call is TRBV6-5, the J call TRBJ1-1; D unclear. The CDR3 contains 16 residues. The V end was cut by 6 bases, the J end by 3 bases, with 20 bases between. CDR1 is MNHEY, CDR2 SVGAGI, per germline.

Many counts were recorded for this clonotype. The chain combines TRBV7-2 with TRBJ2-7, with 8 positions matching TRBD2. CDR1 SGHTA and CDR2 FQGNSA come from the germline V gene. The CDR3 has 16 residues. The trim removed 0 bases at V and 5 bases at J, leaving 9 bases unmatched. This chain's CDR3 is CASSLAGGGTPHEQYV. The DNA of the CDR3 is TGTGCCAGCAGCTTAGCTGGCGGGGGGACCCCCCACGAGCAGTACGTC.

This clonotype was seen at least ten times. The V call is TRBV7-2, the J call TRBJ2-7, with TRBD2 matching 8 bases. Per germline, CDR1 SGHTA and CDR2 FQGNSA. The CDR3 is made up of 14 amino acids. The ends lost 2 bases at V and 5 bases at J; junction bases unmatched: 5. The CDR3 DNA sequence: TGTGCCAGCAGCTTAACCGCGGGAGGAAACGAGCAGTACTTC. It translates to CASSLTAGGNEQYF.

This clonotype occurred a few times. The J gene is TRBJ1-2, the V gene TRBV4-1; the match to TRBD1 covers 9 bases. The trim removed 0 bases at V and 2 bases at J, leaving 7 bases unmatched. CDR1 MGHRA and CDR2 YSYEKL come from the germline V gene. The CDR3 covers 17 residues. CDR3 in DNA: TGCGCCAGCAGCCAAGATTGGGGGGACAGGGTGAACTATGGCTACACCTTC. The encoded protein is CASSQDWGDRVNYGYTF.

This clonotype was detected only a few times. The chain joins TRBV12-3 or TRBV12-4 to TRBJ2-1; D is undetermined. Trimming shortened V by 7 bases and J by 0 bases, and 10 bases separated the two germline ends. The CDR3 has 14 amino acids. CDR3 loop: CASKDRSSYNEQFF. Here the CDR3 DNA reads TGTGCCAGCAAAGACCGAAGCTCCTACAATGAGCAGTTCTTC.

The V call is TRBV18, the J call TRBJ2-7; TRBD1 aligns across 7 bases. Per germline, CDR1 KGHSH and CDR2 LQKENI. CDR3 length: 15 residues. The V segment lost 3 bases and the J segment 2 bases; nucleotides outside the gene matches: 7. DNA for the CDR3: TGTGCCAGCTCACCTTCGACAGGGCCGACCTACGAGCAGTACTTC. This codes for CASSPSTGPTYEQYF.

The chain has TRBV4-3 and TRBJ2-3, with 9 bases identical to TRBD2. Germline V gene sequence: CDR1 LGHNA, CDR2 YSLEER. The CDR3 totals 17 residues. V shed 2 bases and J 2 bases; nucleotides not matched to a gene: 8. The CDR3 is CASSQTGLAPFTDTQYF. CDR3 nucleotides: TGCGCCAGCAGCCAAACAGGACTAGCGCCATTCACAGATACGCAGTATTTT.

The CDR3 spells CASSDYPTQETQYF. Written as DNA, the CDR3 is TGTGCCAGTAGTGACTACCCGACTCAAGAGACCCAGTACTTC. The chain couples TRBV6-5 to TRBJ2-5; maybe TRBD2 (5 bases). This CDR3 is built from 14 residues. The germline V and J ends were trimmed by 9 bases and 2 bases, with 16 bases remaining between them. The V gene's germline CDR1 is MNHEY and CDR2 SVGAGI.

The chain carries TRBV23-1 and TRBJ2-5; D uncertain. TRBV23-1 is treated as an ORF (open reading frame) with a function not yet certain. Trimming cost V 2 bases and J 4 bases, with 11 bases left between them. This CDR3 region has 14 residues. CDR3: CASSQIVKGETQYF. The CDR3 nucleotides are TGCGCCAGCAGTCAAATCGTCAAGGGAGAGACCCAGTACTTC.

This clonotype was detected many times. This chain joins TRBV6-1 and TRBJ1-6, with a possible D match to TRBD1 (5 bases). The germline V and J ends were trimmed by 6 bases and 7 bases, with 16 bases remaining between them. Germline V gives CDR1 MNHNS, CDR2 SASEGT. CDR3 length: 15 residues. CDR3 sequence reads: CASSEQAGWNSPLHF. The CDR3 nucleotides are TGTGCCAGCAGCGAACAGGCGGGGTGGAATTCACCCCTCCACTTT.

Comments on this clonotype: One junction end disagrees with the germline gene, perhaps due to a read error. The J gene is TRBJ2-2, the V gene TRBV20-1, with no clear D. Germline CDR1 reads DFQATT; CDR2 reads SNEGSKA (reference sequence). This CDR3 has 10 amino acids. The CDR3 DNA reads TGTGCTTTTTGGACCGGGGAGCTGTTTTTT. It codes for CAFWTGELFF.

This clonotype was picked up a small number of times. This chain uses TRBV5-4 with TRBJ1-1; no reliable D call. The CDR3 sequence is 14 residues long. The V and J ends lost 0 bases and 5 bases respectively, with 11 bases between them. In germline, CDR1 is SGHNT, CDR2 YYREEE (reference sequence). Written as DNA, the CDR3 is TGTGCCAGCAGCTTGGCGTCTCTGAGGACTGAAGCTTTCTTT. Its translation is CASSLASLRTEAFF.

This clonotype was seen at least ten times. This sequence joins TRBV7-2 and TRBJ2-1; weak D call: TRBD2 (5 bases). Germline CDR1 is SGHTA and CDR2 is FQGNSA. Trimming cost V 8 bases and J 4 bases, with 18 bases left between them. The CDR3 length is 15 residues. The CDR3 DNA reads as TGTGCCAGCGGACCTACCGCGGGCCTTTACAATGAGCAGTTCTTC. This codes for CASGPTAGLYNEQFF.

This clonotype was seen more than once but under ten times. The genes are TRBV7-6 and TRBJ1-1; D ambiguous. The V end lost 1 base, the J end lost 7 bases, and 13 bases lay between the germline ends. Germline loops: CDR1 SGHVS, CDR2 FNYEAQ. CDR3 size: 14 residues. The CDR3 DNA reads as TGTGCCAGCAGCTTAGTACCCCACGGAGATGAAGCTTTCTTT. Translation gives CASSLVPHGDEAFF.

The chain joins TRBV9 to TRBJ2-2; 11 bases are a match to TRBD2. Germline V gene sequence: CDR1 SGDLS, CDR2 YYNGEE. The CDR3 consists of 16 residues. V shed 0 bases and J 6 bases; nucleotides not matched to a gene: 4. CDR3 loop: CASSVESSGRSGELFF. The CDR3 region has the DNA TGTGCCAGCAGCGTAGAGTCTAGCGGGAGGTCCGGGGAGCTGTTTTTT.

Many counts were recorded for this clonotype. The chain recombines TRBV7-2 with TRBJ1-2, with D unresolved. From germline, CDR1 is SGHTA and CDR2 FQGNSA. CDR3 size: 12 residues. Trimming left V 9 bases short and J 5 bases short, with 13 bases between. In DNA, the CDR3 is TGTGCCAGTCGGCGCCTAACATATGGCTACACCTTC. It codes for CASRRLTYGYTF.